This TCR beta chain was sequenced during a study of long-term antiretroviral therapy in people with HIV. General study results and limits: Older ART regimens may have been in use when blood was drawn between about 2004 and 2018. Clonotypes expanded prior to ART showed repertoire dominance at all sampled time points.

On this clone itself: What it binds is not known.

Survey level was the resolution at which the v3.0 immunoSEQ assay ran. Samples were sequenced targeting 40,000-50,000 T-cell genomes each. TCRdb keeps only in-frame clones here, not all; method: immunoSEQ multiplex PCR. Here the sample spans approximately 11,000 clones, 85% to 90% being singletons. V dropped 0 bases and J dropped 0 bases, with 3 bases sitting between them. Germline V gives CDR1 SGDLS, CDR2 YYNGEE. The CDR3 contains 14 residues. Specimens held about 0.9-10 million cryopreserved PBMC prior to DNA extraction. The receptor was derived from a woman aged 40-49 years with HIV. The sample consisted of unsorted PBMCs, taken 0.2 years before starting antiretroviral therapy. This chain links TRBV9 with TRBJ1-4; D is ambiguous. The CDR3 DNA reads TGTGCCAGCAGCGTAGCAACAACTAATGAAAAACTGTTTTTT. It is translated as CASSVATTNEKLFF.